This T cell receptor (beta chain) stems from a study of T cell responses to AZD1222 COVID-19 vaccine. Whole-study results and caveats: Mostly white British, mostly female donors; authors suggested clonal diversity may be underestimated.

Concerning this clone itself: The antigen remains undetermined.

The table came from immunoSEQ multiplex PCR; TCRdb's copy has only in-frame clones and leaves some out. Of approximately 150,000 clones in the sample, around 90% were seen once. The germline V gene has CDR1 SGHTA and CDR2 FQGNSA. CDR3 length equals 14 residues. The V and J ends lost 4 bases and 6 bases respectively, with 12 bases between them. The sequence came from an adult in good health. Sequencing was performed on peripheral blood, taken on day 0 of AZD1222 vaccination. V and J are TRBV7-2 and TRBJ1-4; D possibly corresponds to TRBD1 (6 bases). The CDR3 sequence is CASSSRGFYEKLFF. The CDR3 DNA sequence: TGTGCCAGCAGCTCGAGGGGGTTTTATGAAAAACTGTTTTTT.